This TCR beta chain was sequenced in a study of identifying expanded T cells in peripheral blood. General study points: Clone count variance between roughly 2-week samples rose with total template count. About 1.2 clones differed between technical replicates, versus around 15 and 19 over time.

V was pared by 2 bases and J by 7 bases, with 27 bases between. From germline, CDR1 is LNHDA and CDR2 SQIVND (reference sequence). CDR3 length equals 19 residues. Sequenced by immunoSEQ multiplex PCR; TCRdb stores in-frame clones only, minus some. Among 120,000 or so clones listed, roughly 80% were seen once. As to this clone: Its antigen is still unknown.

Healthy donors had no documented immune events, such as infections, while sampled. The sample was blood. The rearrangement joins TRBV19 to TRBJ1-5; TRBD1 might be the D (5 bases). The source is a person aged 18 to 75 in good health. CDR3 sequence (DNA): TGTGCCAGTAGTATAAATTACGATGCAGGGAAACTGCGGGGACAGCCCCAGCATTTT. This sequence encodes CASSINYDAGKLRGQPQHF.